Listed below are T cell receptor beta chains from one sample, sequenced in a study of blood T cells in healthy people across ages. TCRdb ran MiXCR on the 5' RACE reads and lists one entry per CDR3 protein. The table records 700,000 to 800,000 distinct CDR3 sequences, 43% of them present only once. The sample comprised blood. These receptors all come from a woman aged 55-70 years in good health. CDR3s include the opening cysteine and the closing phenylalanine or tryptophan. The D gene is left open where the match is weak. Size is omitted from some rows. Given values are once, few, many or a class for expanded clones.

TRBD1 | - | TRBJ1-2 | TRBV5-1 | TGCGCCAGCAGCTTGGCCGGGACAGGGGTGGATGGCTACACCTTC | CASSLAGTGVDGYTF
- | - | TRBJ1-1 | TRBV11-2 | TGTGCCAGCAGCTTAGAGGGACCAACTGCGGAAGCTTTCTTT | CASSLEGPTAEAFF
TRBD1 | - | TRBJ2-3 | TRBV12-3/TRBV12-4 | TGTGCCAGCAGTCCCGGGACAGGGGTGTATACGCAGTATTTT | CASSPGTGVYTQYF
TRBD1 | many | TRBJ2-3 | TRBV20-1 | TGCAGTGCTCTACCCATCAGGGGGTACACAGATACGCAGTATTTT | CSALPIRGYTDTQYF
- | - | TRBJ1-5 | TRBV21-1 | TGTGCCAGCAACGGGCGTCCGGGGCAGGGTGGAAATCAGCCCCAGCATTTT | CASNGRPGQGGNQPQHF
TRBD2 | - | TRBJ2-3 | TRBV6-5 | TGTGCCAGCAGTGATAGCGGGGCTAGCACAGATACGCAGTATTTT | CASSDSGASTDTQYF
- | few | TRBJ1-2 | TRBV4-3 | TGCGCCAGCAGCCAAGATGGGGGATTTGCGGGAAGCTATGGCTACACCTTC | CASSQDGGFAGSYGYTF
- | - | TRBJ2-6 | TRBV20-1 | TGCAGTGCTAGTCCCATCGAGGCAGGGGCCCTCTCTGAGGCCAACGTCCTGACTTTC | CSASPIEAGALSEANVLTF
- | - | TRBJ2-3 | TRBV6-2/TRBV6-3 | TGTGCCAGCAGTCGCGGCCCGGCTAGATCAGATACGCAGTATTTT | CASSRGPARSDTQYF
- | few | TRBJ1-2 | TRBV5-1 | TGCGCCAGCAGCTTGGAGGGGGAGGACTATGGCTACACCTTC | CASSLEGEDYGYTF